This T cell receptor (beta chain) was recovered during a study of regulatory T cells in long-lasting Graves disease. This CDR3 is built from 12 residues. Trimming took 1 base from V and 8 from J, leaving 5 bases between them. With respect to this clonotype: Its antigen is as yet unknown.

As for time point: newly diagnosed GD, antithyroid drugs for less than 3 months. From RNA extracted from PBMCs, the TCR library was made. American Thyroid Association guidelines served as the basis for diagnosing Graves' disease. Patients were enrolled at an endocrinology department in Xi'an, China. The study, taken as a whole, reports: TCR diversity was lower in persistent Graves' patients than in newly diagnosed ones.

For TCR beta, libraries came from iRepertoire HTBI primers and Arm-PCR of CDR3 regions. TCRdb analysed the multiplex PCR reads with MiXCR anew, one entry per CDR3 protein. In the table there are about 370,000 distinct CDR3 sequences, 15% to 19% of which are singletons. The source is a female donor with Graves disease. The genes are TRBV12-3 or TRBV12-4 and TRBJ1-4; the D is unclear. The specimen comprised peripheral blood mononuclear cells (PBMCs), sampled at new diagnosis, from a patient treated with antithyroid drugs. CDR3 amino acids: CASSLEWEKLFF. The CDR3 nucleotides read TGTGCCAGCAGTTTAGAGTGGGAAAAACTGTTTTTT.